This T cell receptor (beta chain) emerged from a study of T-cell reconstitution after alpha-beta-depleted transplantation in children. Study-wide points: Diversity and T-cell counts at one year after transplant derived mostly from new T cells. Reportedly, roughly two months post-transplant, alpha-beta T cells arose from several hundred expanded graft clones. Surviving recipient cells, namely T cells and thymic progenitors, were the source of high day-60 TCRbeta diversity in some patients.

The CDR3 covers 15 residues. Germline V gene data show CDR1 as MDHEN and CDR2 as SYDVKM. Trimming at V came to 6 bases and at J to 3 bases, leaving 11 bases not matched to a gene. Researchers prepared the TCRbeta library using unique molecular identifiers, the study reports. TCRdb used MiXCR to reprocess the PCR reads, holding one entry per CDR3 protein. Of 150,000 to 250,000 distinct CDR3 sequences listed, 6.3% are singletons. This clonotype was detected only a few times. As yet, its antigen is unknown. This TCR derives from a girl in the first two years of life with combined immunodeficiency, due to receive a stem cell transplant. The J gene is TRBJ2-7, the V gene TRBV28; 7 nucleotides line up with TRBD2. The sequenced sample was PBMCs, obtained before TCRalphabeta/CD19-depleted stem cell transplant. CDR3 loop: CASRPLGGEVYEQYF. CDR3 in DNA: TGTGCCAGCAGACCCTTGGGGGGGGAAGTCTACGAGCAGTACTTC. The variable domain in full, with the rest retrieved from reference TRBV28 and TRBJ2-7, is DVKVTQSSRYLVKRTGEKVFLECVQDMDHENMFWYRQDPGLGLRLIYFSYDVKMKEKGDIPEGYSVSREKKERFSLILESASTNQTSMYLCASRPLGGEVYEQYFGPGTRLTVT.